Following are 31 T cell receptor beta chains from one sample sequenced in a study of blood T cell repertoires in COVID-19. The table came from immunoSEQ multiplex PCR; TCRdb's copy has only in-frame clones and leaves some out. Here the sample spans around 69,000 clones, roughly 89% being singletons. Specimen: peripheral blood. The receptors were sampled from a woman aged 45-65 years with active COVID-19.

V gene TRBV12-5 combines with J gene TRBJ2-2; a weak D match, TRBD2 (6 bases). Germline V CDR1 and CDR2: LGHNT, FRNRAP. Between the trimmed V and J ends, which lost 4 bases and 1 base, there was a span of 10 bases. This CDR3 region has 15 residues. The CDR3 loop reads CASGSSGLNTGELFF. The CDR3, as DNA: TGTGCTAGTGGTTCAAGCGGGTTGAACACCGGGGAGCTGTTTTTT.

The V call is TRBV19, the J call TRBJ2-7; 15 bases align to TRBD2. The CDR3 totals 19 residues. V was clipped by 8 bases and J by 5 bases; unmatched bases: 19. Looked up from germline, CDR1 is LNHDA and CDR2 is SQIVND (reference sequence). The DNA for the CDR3 is TGTGCCAGTCGGGGCCGGCTTCGGGGGACTAGCGGGAGGATAGACGAGCAGTACTTC. The encoded protein is CASRGRLRGTSGRIDEQYF. Using reference TRBV19 and TRBJ2-7 for the parts outside the CDR3, the full variable domain is DGGITQSPKYLFRKEGQNVTLSCEQNLNHDAMYWYRQDPGQGLRLIYYSQIVNDFQKGDIAEGYSVSREKKESFPLTVTSAQKNPTAFYLCASRGRLRGTSGRIDEQYFGPGTRLTVT.

The chain employs TRBV28 and TRBJ2-3, with D tentatively TRBD2 (6 bases). V was trimmed by 4 bases and J by 3 bases, leaving 14 bases between them. Germline CDR1 is MDHEN and CDR2 is SYDVKM. The CDR3 is 15 amino acids. The CDR3 DNA reads as TGTGCCAGCAGTTCCCAACTAGCTCCAACAGATACGCAGTATTTT. Its protein is CASSSQLAPTDTQYF.

V gene TRBV6-5 combines with J gene TRBJ2-5, with TRBD2 identical over 13 bases. The CDR3 contains 16 residues. Trimming at V came to 4 bases and at J to 4 bases, leaving 6 bases not matched to a gene. Germline V gene lookup returns CDR1 MNHEY and CDR2 SVGAGI. The DNA for the CDR3 is TGTGCCAGCAGTTCTCGGACTAGCGGGAGTCGAGAGACCCAGTACTTC. Its translation: CASSSRTSGSRETQYF.

The chain has TRBV5-5 and TRBJ2-4, with 9 bases that match TRBD1. Germline CDR1 and CDR2: SGHKS and YYEKEE (reference sequence). The CDR3 is made up of 17 amino acids. The V segment lost 5 bases and the J segment 1 base; nucleotides outside the gene matches: 10. This CDR3 is CASRPLTGGTAKNIQYF. In nucleotides, the CDR3 is TGTGCCAGCAGACCCCTTACAGGGGGCACGGCCAAAAACATTCAGTACTTC.

The chain carries TRBV6-1 and TRBJ2-7; the match to TRBD2 covers 8 bases. The CDR3 runs to 16 residues. Germline trimming cut 1 base from V and 4 bases from J; bases unmatched to any gene: 9. Germline V gives CDR1 MNHNS, CDR2 SASEGT. CDR3 amino acids: CASSEVGSQREYEQYF. In DNA, the CDR3 is TGTGCCAGCAGTGAAGTGGGGAGCCAGCGGGAGTACGAGCAGTACTTC.

V usage is TRBV14 and J usage is TRBJ2-1, with 11 bases identical to TRBD1. The junction had 5 bases not matched to a gene; V was cut back by 2 bases and J by 8 bases. Germline CDR1 reads SGHDN; CDR2 reads FVKESK. This CDR3 is built from 15 residues. The CDR3 DNA sequence: TGTGCCAGCAGCCAATGGACAGGGGGCACTGATGAGCAGTTCTTC. Protein product: CASSQWTGGTDEQFF. The variable domain in full, with the rest retrieved from reference TRBV14 and TRBJ2-1, is EAGVTQFPSHSVIEKGQTVTLRCDPISGHDNLYWYRRVMGKEIKFLLHFVKESKQDESGMPNNRFLAERTGGTYSTLKVQPAELEDSGVYFCASSQWTGGTDEQFFGPGTRLTVL.

As to this clone: A junction boundary mismatches the germline segment, possibly from a read error. The chain links TRBV7-7 to TRBJ2-7; TRBD1 matches at 12 bases. The V gene's germline CDR1 is SSHAT and CDR2 FNYEAQ (reference sequence). The CDR3 runs to 15 residues. The CDR3 here is CASSLGTGGIYEQYF. The CDR3 DNA reads as TGTGCTAGCAGCCTGGGGACAGGGGGCATTTACGAGCAGTACTTC.

V gene TRBV21-1 combines with J gene TRBJ2-1; the D call in the table, TRBD1, was not verified against the DNA. TRBV21-1 is recorded as a pseudogene. This CDR3 has 19 amino acids. CDR3 region: CASSKIGGRQGGPYNEQFF. The CDR3, as DNA: TGTGCCAGCAGCAAAATAGGGGGAAGACAGGGTGGGCCTTACAATGAGCAGTTCTTC.

This clone was counted a single time. This chain connects TRBV5-5 to TRBJ1-1; weak D call: TRBD1 (5 bases). There are 17 residues in the CDR3. Per the germline V gene, CDR1 is SGHKS and CDR2 is YYEKEE (reference sequence). Between the trimmed V and J ends, which lost 4 bases and 2 bases, there was a span of 21 bases. CDR3 DNA sequence: TGTGCCAGCAGCACCCCTCTCGGGGGTACATTAAACACTGAAGCTTTCTTT. This translates into CASSTPLGGTLNTEAFF.

The chain employs TRBV10-1 and TRBJ1-1; D gene unclear. Trimming pared 4 bases from V and 1 base from J, leaving 13 bases between. This CDR3 is 15 amino acids long. CDR1 WNHNN and CDR2 SYGVQD come from the germline V gene (reference sequence). For the CDR3, the DNA is TGCGCCAGCAGTGGCTACCCACGGGGGAACACTGAAGCTTTCTTT. This translates into CASSGYPRGNTEAFF.

V usage is TRBV14 and J usage is TRBJ1-2, with a possible D match to TRBD1 (5 bases). Trimming left V 4 bases short and J 4 bases short, with 13 bases between. Looked up from germline, CDR1 is SGHDN and CDR2 is FVKESK. This CDR3 spans 14 amino acids. CDR3 loop: CASSLNDRPYGYTF. In DNA form, the CDR3 reads TGTGCCAGCAGCCTCAATGACAGACCCTATGGCTACACCTTC.

The J gene is TRBJ1-2, the V gene TRBV6-5, with D tentatively TRBD1 (5 bases). V was pared by 0 bases and J by 4 bases, with 9 bases between. This CDR3 spans 14 amino acids. The germline V gene encodes CDR1 MNHEY and CDR2 SVGAGI. In DNA, the CDR3 is TGTGCCAGCAGTTACTCGGGGGGGTCCTATGGCTACACCTTC. This gives the protein CASSYSGGSYGYTF.

This rearrangement joins TRBV5-1 to TRBJ1-1; 8 bases agree with TRBD1. Germline V gives CDR1 SGHRS, CDR2 YFSETQ. The CDR3 is made up of 13 amino acids. Trimming at V came to 4 bases and at J to 8 bases, leaving 7 bases not matched to a gene. The CDR3 reads CASSLNRDREAFF. The CDR3, as DNA: TGCGCCAGCAGCCTGAACCGGGACAGGGAAGCTTTCTTT.

The chain joins TRBV9 to TRBJ2-6, with TRBD1 matching 7 bases. Germline lookup yields CDR1 SGDLS and CDR2 YYNGEE. The junction had 6 bases not matched to a gene; V was cut back by 6 bases and J by 0 bases. This CDR3 contains 16 residues. The CDR3 DNA reads TGTGCCAGCAACAGGGACAGCCGCTCTGGGGCCAACGTCCTGACTTTC. Its translation: CASNRDSRSGANVLTF.

The CDR3 loop reads CASSVGLEQVSYEQYF. The DNA of the CDR3 is TGTGCCAGCAGCGTAGGTTTAGAACAGGTATCCTACGAGCAGTACTTC. The chain has TRBV9 and TRBJ2-7; a possible D gene is TRBD1 (5 bases). Trimming pared 0 bases from V and 1 base from J, leaving 14 bases between. The CDR3 totals 16 residues. The V gene's germline CDR1 is SGDLS and CDR2 YYNGEE.

The chain joins TRBV2 to TRBJ1-5; TRBD1 aligns across 8 bases. Looked up from germline, CDR1 is SNHLY and CDR2 is FYNNEI. There are 14 residues in the CDR3. The ends lost 6 bases at V and 7 bases at J; junction bases unmatched: 8. The CDR3 DNA is TGTGCCAGCAGGCCCGACAGGGGACTGCAGCCCCAGCATTTT. This codes for CASRPDRGLQPQHF.

The V call is TRBV28, the J call TRBJ2-5; the match to TRBD2 covers 10 bases. The CDR3 is 15 amino acids. After removal of 7 bases from V and 3 bases from J, the junction contained 8 bases not matched to a gene. Looked up from germline, CDR1 is MDHEN and CDR2 is SYDVKM. The CDR3 loop is CASTVAGGGEETQYF. CDR3 nucleotide sequence: TGTGCCAGCACGGTAGCGGGAGGAGGCGAAGAGACCCAGTACTTC.

The chain recombines TRBV27 with TRBJ2-5, with 8 bases that match TRBD2. There are 13 residues in the CDR3. V dropped 3 bases and J dropped 6; count of bases not matched to a gene: 3. From germline, CDR1 is MNHEY and CDR2 SMNVEV (reference sequence). The CDR3 protein is CASSLRGDQTQYF. The DNA for the CDR3 is TGTGCCAGCAGTTTGCGGGGGGATCAGACCCAGTACTTC.

The V gene is TRBV10-2, the J gene TRBJ1-1; perhaps TRBD1 as D (5 bases). V dropped 2 bases and J dropped 1 base, with 8 bases sitting between them. The CDR3 extends over 14 amino acids. Germline V gene sequence: CDR1 WSHSY, CDR2 SAAADI. The CDR3 DNA is TGCGCCAGCAGTGAGGGAGGGACGAACACTGAAGCTTTCTTT. This sequence encodes CASSEGGTNTEAFF.

This chain's CDR3 is CASSVGLAVEETQYF. DNA of the CDR3: TGTGCCAGCAGCGTCGGACTAGCGGTGGAAGAGACCCAGTACTTC. The chain combines TRBV9 with TRBJ2-5; TRBD2 matches at 10 bases. This CDR3 contains 15 residues. With V trimmed by 2 bases and J by 3 bases, 4 bases remained unmatched. Germline CDR1 and CDR2: SGDLS and YYNGEE.

This chain joins TRBV7-3 and TRBJ2-2; D not certain. Germline CDR1 is SGHTA and CDR2 is FQGTGA. The CDR3 consists of 14 residues. The germline V and J ends were trimmed by 2 bases and 1 base, with 5 bases remaining between them. The CDR3 reads CASSLAMNTGELFF. The DNA for the CDR3 is TGTGCCAGCAGCTTAGCGATGAACACCGGGGAGCTGTTTTTT. Together with reference TRBV7-3 and TRBJ2-2, the CDR3 gives the full variable domain: GAGVSQTPSNKVTEKGKYVELRCDPISGHTALYWYRQSLGQGPEFLIYFQGTGAADDSGLPNDRFFAVRPEGSVSTLKIQRTERGDSAVYLCASSLAMNTGELFFGEGSRLTVL.

The rearrangement joins TRBV19 to TRBJ1-1, with 9 bases identical to TRBD1. Germline CDR1 LNHDA, CDR2 SQIVND (reference sequence). CDR3 length equals 18 residues. The trim removed 2 bases at V and 6 bases at J, leaving 16 bases unmatched. The CDR3 DNA sequence: TGTGCCAGTAGTATACCTCCCTCCCGGGACAGGGTAGAAGCTGAAGCTTTCTTT. It codes for CASSIPPSRDRVEAEAFF.

The rearrangement uses TRBV27 and TRBJ2-2; D not resolved. V lost 6 bases to trimming and J lost 3 bases, with 8 bases between them. The CDR3 covers 13 residues. Germline V gene sequence: CDR1 MNHEY, CDR2 SMNVEV (reference sequence). DNA for the CDR3: TGTGCCAGCAGGTCCTCCCACACCGGGGAGCTGTTTTTT. This codes for CASRSSHTGELFF.

The chain recombines TRBV29-1 with TRBJ1-1; 7 bases match TRBD1. J was trimmed by 5 bases and V by 7 bases; bases with no gene match: 10. CDR1 and CDR2 (germline): SQVTM, ANQGSEA. The CDR3 totals 13 residues. The CDR3 region has the DNA TGCAGCGGTTCAAACAGGGGCGGGACTGAAGCTTTCTTT. Translated: CSGSNRGGTEAFF.

This chain links TRBV9 with TRBJ2-2; 7 bases line up with TRBD2. The CDR3 totals 14 residues. Looked up from germline, CDR1 is SGDLS and CDR2 is YYNGEE. The V segment lost 0 bases and the J segment 6 bases; nucleotides outside the gene matches: 2. The CDR3 protein is CASSVGLAAGELFF. Written as DNA, the CDR3 is TGTGCCAGCAGCGTAGGACTAGCCGCCGGGGAGCTGTTTTTT.

The chain joins TRBV6-2 or TRBV6-3 to TRBJ2-7; 8 nucleotides match TRBD2. The CDR3 contains 13 residues. V lost 6 bases to trimming and J lost 9 bases; unmatched junction nucleotides: 10. Germline CDR1 is MNHEY and CDR2 is SVGEGT. CDR3 sequence reads: CASSREGPLGQYF. In DNA, the CDR3 is TGTGCCAGCAGCCGGGAGGGCCCTTTGGGGCAGTACTTC.

This clone came up once. The chain recombines TRBV24-1 with TRBJ2-5; D might be TRBD1 (5 bases). CDR3 length equals 13 residues. CDR1 and CDR2 (germline): KGHDR, SFDVKD. V lost 5 bases, J lost 3 bases, and 9 bases lay in between. CDR3 sequence (DNA): TGTGCCACCAGTGGGGTAGGGGAAGAGACCCAGTACTTC. Translated: CATSGVGEETQYF.

V usage is TRBV25-1 and J usage is TRBJ2-7; 11 positions agree with TRBD1. CDR1 and CDR2 from the germline V gene are MGHDK and SYGVNS. The ends lost 6 bases at V and 4 bases at J; junction bases unmatched: 5. This CDR3 spans 14 amino acids. CDR3: CASRAGTGGYEQYF. CDR3 bases: TGTGCCAGCAGGGCCGGGACAGGGGGATACGAGCAGTACTTC.

The chain has TRBV7-2 and TRBJ2-3; D remains ambiguous. The V gene lost 5 bases and the J gene lost 0 bases, with 9 bases spanning the gap. The CDR3 runs 14 residues. Germline values: CDR1 SGHTA, CDR2 FQGNSA. The CDR3 region has the DNA TGTGCCAGCAGCGTCGGGTTAAGCACAGATACGCAGTATTTT. As protein: CASSVGLSTDTQYF.

The CDR3 loop is CASRLAEQYIYGYTF. CDR3 sequence (DNA): TGTGCAAGTCGCTTAGCGGAACAGTACATCTATGGCTACACCTTC. The V and J genes are TRBV12-2 and TRBJ1-2; TRBD1 reflects the table's D call only, with no check against the DNA. TRBV12-2 is designated a pseudogene. The CDR3 length is 15 residues.